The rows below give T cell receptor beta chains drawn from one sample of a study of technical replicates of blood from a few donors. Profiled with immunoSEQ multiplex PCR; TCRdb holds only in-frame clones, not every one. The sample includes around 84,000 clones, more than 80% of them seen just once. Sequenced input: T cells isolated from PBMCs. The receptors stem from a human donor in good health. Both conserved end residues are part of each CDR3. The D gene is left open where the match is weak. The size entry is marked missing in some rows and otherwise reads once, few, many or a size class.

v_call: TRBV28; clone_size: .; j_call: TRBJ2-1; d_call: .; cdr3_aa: CASRLQPSASYNEQFF; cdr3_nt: TGTGCCAGCAGGCTTCAACCTAGCGCCTCCTACAATGAGCAGTTCTTC
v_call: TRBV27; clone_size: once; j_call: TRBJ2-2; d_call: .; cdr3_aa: CASSLESWAAGPGGELFF; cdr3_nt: TGTGCCAGCAGTTTAGAGTCGTGGGCTGCGGGGCCGGGCGGGGAGCTGTTTTTT
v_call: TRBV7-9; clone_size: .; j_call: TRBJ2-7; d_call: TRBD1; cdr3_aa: CASSFPDRAEQYF; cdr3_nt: TGTGCCAGCAGCTTCCCTGACAGGGCCGAGCAGTACTTC
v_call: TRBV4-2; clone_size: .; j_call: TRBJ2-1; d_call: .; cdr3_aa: CASSQVQASAYNEQFF; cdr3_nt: TGTGCCAGCAGCCAAGTACAGGCCTCCGCCTACAATGAGCAGTTCTTC
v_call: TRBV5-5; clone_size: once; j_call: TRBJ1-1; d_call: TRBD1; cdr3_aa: CASSNWDRANTEAFF; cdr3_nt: TGTGCCAGCAGCAACTGGGACAGGGCAAACACTGAAGCTTTCTTT
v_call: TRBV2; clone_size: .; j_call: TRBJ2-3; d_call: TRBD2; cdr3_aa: CASSESASGGTDTQYF; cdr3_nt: TGTGCCAGCAGTGAATCCGCTAGCGGGGGGACAGATACGCAGTATTTT
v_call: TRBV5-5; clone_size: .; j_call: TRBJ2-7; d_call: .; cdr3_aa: CASSLGGDEQYF; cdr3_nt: TGTGCCAGCAGCTTAGGCGGCGACGAGCAGTACTTC
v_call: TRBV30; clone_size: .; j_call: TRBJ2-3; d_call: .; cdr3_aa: CAWSPTQTWTDTQYF; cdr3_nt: TGTGCCTGGAGCCCGACTCAAACCTGGACAGATACGCAGTATTTT
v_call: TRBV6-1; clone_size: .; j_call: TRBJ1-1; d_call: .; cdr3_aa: CASSGAFWGRNTEAFF; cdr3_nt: TGTGCCAGCAGTGGGGCCTTTTGGGGGCGGAACACTGAAGCTTTCTTT
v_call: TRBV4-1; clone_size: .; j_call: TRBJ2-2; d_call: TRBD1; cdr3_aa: CASSQRKGGSTGELFF; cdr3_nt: TGCGCCAGCAGCCAGAGAAAAGGGGGCAGCACCGGGGAGCTGTTTTTT
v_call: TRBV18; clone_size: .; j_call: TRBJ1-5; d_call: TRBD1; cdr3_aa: CASSPLGQGDQPQHF; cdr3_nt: TGTGCCAGCTCACCACTCGGACAGGGCGATCAGCCCCAGCATTTT
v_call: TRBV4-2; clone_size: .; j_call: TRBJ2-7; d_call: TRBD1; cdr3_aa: CASSHGTGGSYEQYF; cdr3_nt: TGTGCCAGCAGCCACGGGACAGGGGGCTCCTACGAGCAGTACTTC
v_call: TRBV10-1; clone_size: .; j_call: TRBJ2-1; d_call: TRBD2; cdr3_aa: CASSESGLADHGDEQFF; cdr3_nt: TGCGCCAGCAGTGAGTCAGGACTAGCGGATCACGGGGATGAGCAGTTCTTC
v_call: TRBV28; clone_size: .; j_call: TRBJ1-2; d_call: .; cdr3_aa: CASSLGQNWAYGYTF; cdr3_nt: TGTGCCAGCAGTTTAGGGCAGAATTGGGCTTATGGCTACACCTTC
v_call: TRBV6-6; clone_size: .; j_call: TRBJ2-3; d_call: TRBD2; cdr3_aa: CASRRLAGAITDTQYF; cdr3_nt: TGTGCCAGCAGGCGACTAGCGGGGGCCATCACAGATACGCAGTATTTT
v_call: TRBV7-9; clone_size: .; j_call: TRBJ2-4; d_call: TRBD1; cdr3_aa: CASSSGDRGRLRGNIQYF; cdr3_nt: TGTGCCAGCAGCTCCGGGGACAGGGGACGTCTTCGGGGAAACATTCAGTACTTC
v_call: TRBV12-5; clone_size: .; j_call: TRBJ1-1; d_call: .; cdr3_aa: CASRAGEGDTEAFF; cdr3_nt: TGTGCTAGTAGAGCCGGGGAGGGGGACACTGAAGCTTTCTTT
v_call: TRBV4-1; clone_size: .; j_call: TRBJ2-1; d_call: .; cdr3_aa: CASSQLGRGRSYNEQFF; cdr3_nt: TGCGCCAGCAGCCAGTTGGGGCGGGGCCGCTCCTACAATGAGCAGTTCTTC
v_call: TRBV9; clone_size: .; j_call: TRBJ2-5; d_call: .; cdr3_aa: CASSVDPRETQYF; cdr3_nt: TGTGCCAGCAGCGTAGATCCCAGAGAGACCCAGTACTTC
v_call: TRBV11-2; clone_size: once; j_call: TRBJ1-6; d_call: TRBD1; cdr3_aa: CASSLEGQGNSPLHF; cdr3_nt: TGTGCCAGCAGCTTAGAGGGACAGGGTAATTCACCCCTCCACTTT
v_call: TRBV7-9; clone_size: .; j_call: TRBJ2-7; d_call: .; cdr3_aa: CASSFSLGGSYEQYF; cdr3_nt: TGTGCCAGCAGCTTCTCATTGGGGGGAAGCTACGAGCAGTACTTC
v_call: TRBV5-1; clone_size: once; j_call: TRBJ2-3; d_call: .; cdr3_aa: CASSLVLGAGADTQYF; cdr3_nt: TGCGCCAGCAGCTTGGTTCTGGGGGCAGGCGCAGATACGCAGTATTTT
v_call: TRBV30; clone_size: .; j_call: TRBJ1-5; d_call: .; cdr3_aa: CAWSVQGDQPQHF; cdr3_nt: TGTGCCTGGAGTGTACAGGGCGATCAGCCCCAGCATTTT
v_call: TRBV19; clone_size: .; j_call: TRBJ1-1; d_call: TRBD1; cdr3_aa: CASSSETGYPPEAFF; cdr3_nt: TGTGCCAGTAGTTCGGAGACAGGGTATCCTCCTGAGGCTTTCTTT
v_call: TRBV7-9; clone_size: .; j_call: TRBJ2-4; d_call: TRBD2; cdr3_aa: CASSWEGRRNIQYF; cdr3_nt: TGTGCCAGCAGCTGGGAGGGAAGGAGAAACATTCAGTACTTC
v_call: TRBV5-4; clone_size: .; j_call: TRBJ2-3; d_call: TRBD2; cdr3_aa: CASSPLAGVTDTQYF; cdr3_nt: TGTGCCAGCAGCCCCCTAGCGGGAGTCACAGATACGCAGTATTTT
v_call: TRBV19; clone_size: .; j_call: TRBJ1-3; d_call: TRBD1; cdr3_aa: CASSARDRDLSGNTIYF; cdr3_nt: TGTGCCAGTAGTGCCCGGGACAGGGACCTCTCTGGAAACACCATATATTTT
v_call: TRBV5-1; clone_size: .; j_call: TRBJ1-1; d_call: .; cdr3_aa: CASSSGLGNTEAFF; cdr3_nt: TGCGCCAGCAGCTCCGGTCTTGGGAACACTGAAGCTTTCTTT
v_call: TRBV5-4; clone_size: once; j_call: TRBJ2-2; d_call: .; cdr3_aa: CASLANTGELFF; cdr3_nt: TGTGCCAGCCTCGCGAACACCGGGGAGCTGTTTTTT
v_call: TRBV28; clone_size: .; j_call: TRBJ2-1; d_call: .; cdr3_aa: CASNFGHGLGNEQFF; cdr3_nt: TGTGCCAGCAACTTCGGACACGGGTTGGGTAATGAGCAGTTCTTC
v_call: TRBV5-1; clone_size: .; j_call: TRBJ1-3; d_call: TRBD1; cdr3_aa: CASSDRGDSGNTIYF; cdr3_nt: TGCGCCAGCAGTGACAGGGGCGACTCTGGAAACACCATATATTTT
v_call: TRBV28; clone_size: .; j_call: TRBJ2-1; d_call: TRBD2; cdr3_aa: CASRGLAGGNNEQFF; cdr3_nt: TGTGCCAGCAGGGGGCTAGCGGGAGGAAACAATGAGCAGTTCTTC
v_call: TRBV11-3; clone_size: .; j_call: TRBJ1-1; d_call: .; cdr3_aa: CASSLDLTDSSNTEAFF; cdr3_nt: TGTGCCAGCAGCTTAGATCTGACAGACTCCTCGAACACTGAAGCTTTCTTT
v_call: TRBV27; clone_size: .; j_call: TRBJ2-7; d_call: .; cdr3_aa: CASSPQSSYEQYF; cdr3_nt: TGTGCCAGCTCGCCACAGAGCTCCTACGAGCAGTACTTC
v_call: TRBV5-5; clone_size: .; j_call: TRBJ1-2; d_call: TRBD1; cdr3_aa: CASSLGDRGGGYTF; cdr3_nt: TGTGCCAGCAGCTTGGGAGACAGGGGGGGCGGCTACACCTTC
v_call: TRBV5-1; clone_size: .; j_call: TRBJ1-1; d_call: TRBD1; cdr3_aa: CASSFGLRQGATEAFF; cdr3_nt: TGCGCCAGCAGCTTCGGTCTCCGCCAGGGGGCCACTGAAGCTTTCTTT
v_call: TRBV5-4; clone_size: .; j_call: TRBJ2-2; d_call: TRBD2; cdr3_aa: CASSLSSGWHTGELFF; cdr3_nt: TGTGCCAGCAGCTTGTCTAGCGGGTGGCACACCGGGGAGCTGTTTTTT
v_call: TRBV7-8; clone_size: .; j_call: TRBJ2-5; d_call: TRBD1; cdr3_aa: CASSPDREEETQYF; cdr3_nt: TGTGCCAGCAGCCCGGACAGGGAGGAAGAGACCCAGTACTTC
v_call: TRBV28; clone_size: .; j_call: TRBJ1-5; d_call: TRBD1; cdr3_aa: CASNLQGALEPQHF; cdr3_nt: TGTGCCAGCAACTTACAGGGGGCTTTGGAGCCCCAGCATTTT
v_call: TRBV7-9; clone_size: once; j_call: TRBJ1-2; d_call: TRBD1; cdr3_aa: CASSDRGGSYGYTF; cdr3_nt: TGTGCCAGCAGTGACAGGGGGGGTTCCTATGGCTACACCTTC
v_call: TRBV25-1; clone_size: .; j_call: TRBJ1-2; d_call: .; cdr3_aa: CASMAGPLLGYTF; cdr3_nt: TGTGCCAGCATGGCAGGCCCCCTTTTGGGCTACACCTTC
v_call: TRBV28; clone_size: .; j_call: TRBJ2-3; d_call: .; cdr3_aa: CASSSRGLNTDTQYF; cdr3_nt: TGTGCCAGCAGTTCTCGAGGACTGAACACAGATACGCAGTATTTT
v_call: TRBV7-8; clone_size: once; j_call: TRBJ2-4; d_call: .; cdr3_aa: CASSLSKNIQYF; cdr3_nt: TGTGCCAGCAGCTTATCGAAAAACATTCAGTACTTC
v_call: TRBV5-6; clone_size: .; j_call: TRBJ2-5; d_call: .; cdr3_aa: CASSLDRVEETQYF; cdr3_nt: TGTGCCAGCAGCTTGGACAGGGTAGAAGAGACCCAGTACTTC
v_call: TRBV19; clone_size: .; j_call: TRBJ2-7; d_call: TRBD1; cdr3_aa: CASSLGTGPDEQYF; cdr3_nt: TGTGCCAGTAGTCTAGGGACAGGTCCTGACGAGCAGTACTTC
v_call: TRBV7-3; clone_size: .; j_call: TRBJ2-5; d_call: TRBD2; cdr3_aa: CASSLVGGEETQYF; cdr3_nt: TGTGCCAGCAGCTTAGTTGGGGGGGAAGAGACCCAGTACTTC
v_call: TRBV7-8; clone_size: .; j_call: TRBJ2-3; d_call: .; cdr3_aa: CASTTGGIADTQYF; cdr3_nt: TGTGCCAGCACCACCGGAGGGATCGCAGATACGCAGTATTTT
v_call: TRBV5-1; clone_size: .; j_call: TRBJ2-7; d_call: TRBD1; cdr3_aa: CASSLGGQGFYEQYF; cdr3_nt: TGCGCCAGCAGCTTGGGAGGACAGGGGTTCTACGAGCAGTACTTC
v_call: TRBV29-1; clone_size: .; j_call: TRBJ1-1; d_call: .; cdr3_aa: CSVDLTGNTEAFF; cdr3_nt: TGCAGCGTTGACCTTACAGGGAACACTGAAGCTTTCTTT
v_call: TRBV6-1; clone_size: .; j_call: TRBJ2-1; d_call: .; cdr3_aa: CASSELGTTYNEQFF; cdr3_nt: TGTGCCAGCAGTGAGTTGGGGACAACCTACAATGAGCAGTTCTTC
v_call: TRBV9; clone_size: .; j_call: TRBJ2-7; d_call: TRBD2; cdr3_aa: CASSPRTSGRALLSYEQYF; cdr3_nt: TGTGCCAGCAGCCCCCGGACTAGCGGGAGGGCCCTGCTGTCATACGAGCAGTACTTC
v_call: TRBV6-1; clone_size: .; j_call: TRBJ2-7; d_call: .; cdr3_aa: CASSEALSFSYEQYF; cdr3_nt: TGTGCCAGCAGTGAAGCTCTATCTTTCTCCTACGAGCAGTACTTC
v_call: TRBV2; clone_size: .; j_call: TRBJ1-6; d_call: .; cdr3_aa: CASCPSGGGYNSPLHF; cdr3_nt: TGTGCCAGTTGCCCTTCTGGGGGGGGTTATAATTCACCCCTCCACTTT
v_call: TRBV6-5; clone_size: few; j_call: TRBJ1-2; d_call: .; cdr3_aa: CASKKQGLHGYTF; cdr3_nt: TGTGCCAGCAAAAAACAGGGATTGCATGGCTACACCTTC